Following are 7 T cell receptor beta chains from one sample sequenced in a study of blood T cells in healthy people across ages. Next came a second PCR, run for about 7 to 12 cycles, which used a sample-barcoded 5' primer along with a J-beta primer mix. MiXCR was run by TCRdb on the 5' RACE reads, yielding one entry per CDR3 protein. Of around 900,000 distinct CDR3 sequences listed, roughly 51% are singletons. Material: blood. The source of these receptors is a woman aged 55-69 years in good health.

The chain has TRBV15 and TRBJ2-3, with a tentative D call TRBD2 (6 bases). CDR3 length equals 14 residues. V lost 8 bases, J lost 3 bases, and 15 bases lay in between. Germline V CDR1 and CDR2: LNHNV, YYDKDF (reference sequence). In nucleotides, the CDR3 is TGTGCCACCCAGAGCGGGTCGAGGACAGATACGCAGTATTTT. This codes for CATQSGSRTDTQYF.

The rearrangement joins TRBV12-3 or TRBV12-4 to TRBJ2-5; TRBD2 matches at 11 bases. V trimming: 5 bases; J trimming: 4 bases; junction bases outside the gene matches: 6. The CDR3 loop spans 15 amino acids. The CDR3 spells CASSLSGRGRETQYF. As DNA, the CDR3 is TGTGCCAGCAGTCTTAGCGGGAGGGGGAGAGAGACCCAGTACTTC.

The rearrangement joins TRBV12-3 or TRBV12-4 to TRBJ1-4; TRBD1 is a possible D gene (6 bases). Trimming pared 4 bases from V and 8 bases from J, leaving 14 bases between. The CDR3 loop spans 14 amino acids. CDR3 nucleotide sequence: TGTGCCAGCAGTTCCCCAGGGGAACGAGAAAAACTGTTTTTT. Residues: CASSSPGEREKLFF.

This clonotype was seen only a few times. The chain recombines TRBV5-6 with TRBJ2-4; 9 nucleotides align to TRBD1. Germline V gene sequence: CDR1 SGHDT, CDR2 YYEEEE. The CDR3 runs 15 residues. After removal of 1 base from V and 6 bases from J, the junction contained 5 bases not matched to a gene. The chain's CDR3 is CASSLTGGTGNIQYF. DNA for the CDR3: TGTGCCAGCAGCTTGACAGGGGGCACGGGAAACATTCAGTACTTC.

The rearrangement joins TRBV6-1 to TRBJ1-4, with D perhaps matching TRBD1 (6 bases). V was shortened by 4 bases and J by 7 bases, with 16 bases between the two germline ends. The CDR3 length is 15 residues. CDR1 is MNHNS, CDR2 SASEGT, per germline. Here the CDR3 DNA reads TGTGCCAGCAGTGGAGCAGGGGAATACGTTGAAAAACTGTTTTTT. Residues: CASSGAGEYVEKLFF.

This sequence joins TRBV20-1 and TRBJ2-5; D not resolved. The J call could be wrong; TRBJ2-7 is a better fit for the DNA end. Looked up from germline, CDR1 is DFQATT and CDR2 is SNEGSKA (reference sequence). This CDR3 has 12 residues. CDR3 loop: CSARDIGYEQYF. For the CDR3, the DNA is TGCAGTGCTAGAGATATCGGCTACGAGCAGTACTTC.

The rearrangement joins TRBV12-3 or TRBV12-4 to TRBJ2-1; tentative D call: TRBD2 (5 bases). This CDR3 region has 15 residues. The V end was cut by 4 bases, the J end by 0 bases, with 10 bases between. CDR3 nucleotide sequence: TGTGCCAGCAGTTCGACTATCATCTCCTACAATGAGCAGTTCTTC. Translation: CASSSTIISYNEQFF.